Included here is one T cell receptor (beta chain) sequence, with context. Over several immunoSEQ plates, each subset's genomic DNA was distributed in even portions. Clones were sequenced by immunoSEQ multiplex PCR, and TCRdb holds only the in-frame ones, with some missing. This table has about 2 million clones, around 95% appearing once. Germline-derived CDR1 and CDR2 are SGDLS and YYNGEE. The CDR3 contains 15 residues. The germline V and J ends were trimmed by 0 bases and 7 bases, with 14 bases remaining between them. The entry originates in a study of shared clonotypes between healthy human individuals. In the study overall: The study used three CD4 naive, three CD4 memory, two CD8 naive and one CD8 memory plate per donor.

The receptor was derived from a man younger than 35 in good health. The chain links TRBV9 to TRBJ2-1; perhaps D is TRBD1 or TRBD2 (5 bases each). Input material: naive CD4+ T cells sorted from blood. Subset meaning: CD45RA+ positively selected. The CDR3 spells CASSVGGSLVNEQFF. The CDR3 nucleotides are TGTGCCAGCAGCGTAGGGGGGAGTTTGGTAAATGAGCAGTTCTTC.